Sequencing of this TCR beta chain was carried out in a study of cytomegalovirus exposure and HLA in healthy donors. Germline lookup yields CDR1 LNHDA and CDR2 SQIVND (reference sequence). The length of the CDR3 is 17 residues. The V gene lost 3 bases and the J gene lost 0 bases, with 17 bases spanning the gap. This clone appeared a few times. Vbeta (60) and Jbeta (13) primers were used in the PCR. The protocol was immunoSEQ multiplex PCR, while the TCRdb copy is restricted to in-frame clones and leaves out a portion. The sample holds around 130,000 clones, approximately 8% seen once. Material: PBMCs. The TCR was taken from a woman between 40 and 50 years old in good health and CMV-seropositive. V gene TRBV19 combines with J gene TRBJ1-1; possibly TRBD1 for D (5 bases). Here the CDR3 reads CASSMRNGQGMNTEAFF. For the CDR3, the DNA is TGTGCCAGTAGTATGAGAAATGGACAAGGGATGAACACTGAAGCTTTCTTT.